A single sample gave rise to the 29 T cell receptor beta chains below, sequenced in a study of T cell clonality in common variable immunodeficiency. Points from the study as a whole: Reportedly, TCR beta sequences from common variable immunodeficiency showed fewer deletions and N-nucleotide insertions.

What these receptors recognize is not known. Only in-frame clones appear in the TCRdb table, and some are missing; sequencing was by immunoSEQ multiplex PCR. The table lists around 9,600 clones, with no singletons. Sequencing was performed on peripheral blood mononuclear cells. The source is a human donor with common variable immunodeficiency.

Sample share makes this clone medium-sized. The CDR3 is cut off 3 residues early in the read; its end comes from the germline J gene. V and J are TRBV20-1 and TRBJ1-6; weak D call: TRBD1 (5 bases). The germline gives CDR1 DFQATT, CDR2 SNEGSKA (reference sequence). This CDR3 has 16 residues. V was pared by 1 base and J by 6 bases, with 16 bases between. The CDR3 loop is CSARVQGPRRNSPLHF. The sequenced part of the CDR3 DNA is TGCAGTGCTAGAGTGCAGGGCCCGAGACGTAATTCACCC.

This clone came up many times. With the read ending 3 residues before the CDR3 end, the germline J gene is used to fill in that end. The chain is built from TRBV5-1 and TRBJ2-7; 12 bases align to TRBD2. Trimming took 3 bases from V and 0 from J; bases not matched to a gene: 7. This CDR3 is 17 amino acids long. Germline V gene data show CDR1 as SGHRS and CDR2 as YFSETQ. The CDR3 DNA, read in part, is TGCGCCAGCAGCTGGGGGGGACTAGCGGGTCTCTCCTACGAG. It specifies CASSWGGLAGLSYE. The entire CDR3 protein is CASSWGGLAGLSYEQYF.

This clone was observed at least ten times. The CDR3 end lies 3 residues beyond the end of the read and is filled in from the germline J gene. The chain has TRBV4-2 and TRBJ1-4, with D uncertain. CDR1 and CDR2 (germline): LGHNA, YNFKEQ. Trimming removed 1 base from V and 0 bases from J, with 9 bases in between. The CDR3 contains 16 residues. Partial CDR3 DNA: TGTGCCAGCAGCCAAGCCTTACAGTCAACTAATGAAAAA. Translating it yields CASSQALQSTNEK. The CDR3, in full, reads CASSQALQSTNEKLFF.

The DNA read from the CDR3 is TGTGCCATCAGGGATGGGGGCGCGGAGACC. This translates into CAIRDGGAET. In full, the CDR3 is CAIRDGGAETQYF. This sequence joins TRBV10-3 and TRBJ2-5, with D possibly TRBD1 on 6 matching bases. The read terminates 3 residues before the CDR3 end, so the remaining end is supplied by the germline J gene. The V gene lost 6 bases and the J gene lost 5 bases, with 13 bases spanning the gap. Per the germline V gene, CDR1 is ENHRY and CDR2 is SYGVKD. The CDR3 runs 13 residues.

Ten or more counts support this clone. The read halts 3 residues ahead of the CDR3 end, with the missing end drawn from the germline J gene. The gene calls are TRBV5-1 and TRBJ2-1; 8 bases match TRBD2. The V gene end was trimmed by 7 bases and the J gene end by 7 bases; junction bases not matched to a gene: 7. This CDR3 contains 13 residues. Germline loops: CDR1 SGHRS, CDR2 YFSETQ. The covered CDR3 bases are TGCGCCAGCGCCGGGGGGGTGCGTAATGAG. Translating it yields CASAGGVRNE. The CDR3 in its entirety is CASAGGVRNEQFF.

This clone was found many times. The covered CDR3 bases are TGTGCCAGCAGCTTAGTGACAGGGGCGCCCTCACCC. Its protein is CASSLVTGAPSP. The full CDR3 sequence reads CASSLVTGAPSPLHF. This chain uses TRBV7-8 with TRBJ1-6; TRBD1 agrees at 8 bases. The CDR3 end is not reached by the read, which stops 3 residues before it; the germline J gene fills it in. The V gene end was trimmed by 1 base and the J gene end by 10 bases; junction bases not matched to a gene: 6. Germline V CDR1 and CDR2: SGHVS, FQNEAQ. CDR3 length: 15 residues.

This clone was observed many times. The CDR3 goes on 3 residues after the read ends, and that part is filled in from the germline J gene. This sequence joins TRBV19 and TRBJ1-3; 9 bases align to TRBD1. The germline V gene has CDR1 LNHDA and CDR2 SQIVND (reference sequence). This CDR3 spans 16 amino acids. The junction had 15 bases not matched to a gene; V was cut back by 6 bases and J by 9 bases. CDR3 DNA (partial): TGTGCCAGTAGCCTATTGCGCCGGACAGGGGAGAGCACC. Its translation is CASSLLRRTGEST. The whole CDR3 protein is CASSLLRRTGESTIYF. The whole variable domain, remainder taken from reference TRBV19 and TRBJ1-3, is DGGITQSPKYLFRKEGQNVTLSCEQNLNHDAMYWYRQDPGQGLRLIYYSQIVNDFQKGDIAEGYSVSREKKESFPLTVTSAQKNPTAFYLCASSLLRRTGESTIYFGEGSWLTVV.

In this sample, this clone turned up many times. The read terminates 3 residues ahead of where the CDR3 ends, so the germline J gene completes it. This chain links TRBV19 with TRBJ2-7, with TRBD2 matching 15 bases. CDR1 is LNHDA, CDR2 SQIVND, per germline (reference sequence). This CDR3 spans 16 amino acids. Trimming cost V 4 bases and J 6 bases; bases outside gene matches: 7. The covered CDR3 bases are TGTGCCAGTAGTACCGGGACTAGCGGGAGGCTGAGCGAG. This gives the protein CASSTGTSGRLSE. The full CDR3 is CASSTGTSGRLSEQYF.

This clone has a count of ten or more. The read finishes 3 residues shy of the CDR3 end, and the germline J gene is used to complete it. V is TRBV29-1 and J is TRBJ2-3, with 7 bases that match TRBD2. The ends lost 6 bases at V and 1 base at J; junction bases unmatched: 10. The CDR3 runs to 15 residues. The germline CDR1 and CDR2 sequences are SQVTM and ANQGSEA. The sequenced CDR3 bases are TGCAGCGTCTCCCGAGGGAGCGGGGGCACAGATACG. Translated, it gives CSVSRGSGGTDT. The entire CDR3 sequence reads CSVSRGSGGTDTQYF.

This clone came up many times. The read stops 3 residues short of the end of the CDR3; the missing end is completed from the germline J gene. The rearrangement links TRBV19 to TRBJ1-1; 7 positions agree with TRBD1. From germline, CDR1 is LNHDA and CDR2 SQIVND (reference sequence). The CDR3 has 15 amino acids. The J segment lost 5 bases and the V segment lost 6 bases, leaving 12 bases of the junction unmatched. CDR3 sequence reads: CASRNRGGSKTEAFF. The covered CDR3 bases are TGTGCCAGTAGGAACAGGGGAGGATCAAAAACTGAA.

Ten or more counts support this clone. CDR3 protein: CAISDLGDMNTEAFF. The sequenced part of the CDR3 DNA is TGTGCCATCAGTGACTTGGGGGACATGAACACTGAA. This rearrangement joins TRBV10-3 to TRBJ1-1; TRBD1 might be the D (6 bases). The read finishes 3 residues shy of the CDR3 end, and the germline J gene is used to complete it. Trimming stripped 3 bases from V and 0 bases from J, with 11 bases between. The V gene's germline CDR1 is ENHRY and CDR2 SYGVKD. This CDR3 has 15 amino acids.

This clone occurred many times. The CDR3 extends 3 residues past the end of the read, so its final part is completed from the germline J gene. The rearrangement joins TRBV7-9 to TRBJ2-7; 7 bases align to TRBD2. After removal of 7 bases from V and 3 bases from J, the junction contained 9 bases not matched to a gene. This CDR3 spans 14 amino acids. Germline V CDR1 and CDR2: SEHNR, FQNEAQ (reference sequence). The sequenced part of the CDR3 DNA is TGTGCCAGCACGAAAGGACTAGGAAACTACGAG. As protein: CASTKGLGNYE. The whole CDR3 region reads CASTKGLGNYEQYF.

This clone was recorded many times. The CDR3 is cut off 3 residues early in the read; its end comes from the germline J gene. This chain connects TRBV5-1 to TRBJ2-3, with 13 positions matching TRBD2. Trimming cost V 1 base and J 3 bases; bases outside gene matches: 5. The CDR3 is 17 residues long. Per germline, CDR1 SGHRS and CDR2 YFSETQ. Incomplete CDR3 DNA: TGCGCCAGCAGCTTGCTCGGACTAGCGGGAGAAACAGATACG. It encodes CASSLLGLAGETDT. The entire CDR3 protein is CASSLLGLAGETDTQYF.

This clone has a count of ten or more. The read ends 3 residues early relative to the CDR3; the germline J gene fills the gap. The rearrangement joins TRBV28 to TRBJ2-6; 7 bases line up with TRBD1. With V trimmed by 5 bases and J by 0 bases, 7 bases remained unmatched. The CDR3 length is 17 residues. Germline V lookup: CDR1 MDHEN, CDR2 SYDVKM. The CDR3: CASSLTGTRSGANVLTF. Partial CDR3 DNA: TGTGCCAGCAGTCTGACAGGGACCCGCTCTGGGGCCAACGTC.

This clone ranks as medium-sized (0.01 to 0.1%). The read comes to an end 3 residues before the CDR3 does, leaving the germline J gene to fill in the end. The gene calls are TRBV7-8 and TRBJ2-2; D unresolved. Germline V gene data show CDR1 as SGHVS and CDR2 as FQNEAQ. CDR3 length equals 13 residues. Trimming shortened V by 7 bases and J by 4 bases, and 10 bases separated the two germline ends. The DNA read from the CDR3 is TGTGCCAGCATGAGGCAGGCCACCGGGGAG. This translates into CASMRQATGE. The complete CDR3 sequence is CASMRQATGELFF. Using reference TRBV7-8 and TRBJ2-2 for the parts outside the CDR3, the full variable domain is GAGVSQSPRYKVAKRGQDVALRCDPISGHVSLFWYQQALGQGPEFLTYFQNEAQLDKSGLPSDRFFAERPEGSVSTLKIQRTQQEDSAVYLCASMRQATGELFFGEGSRLTVL.

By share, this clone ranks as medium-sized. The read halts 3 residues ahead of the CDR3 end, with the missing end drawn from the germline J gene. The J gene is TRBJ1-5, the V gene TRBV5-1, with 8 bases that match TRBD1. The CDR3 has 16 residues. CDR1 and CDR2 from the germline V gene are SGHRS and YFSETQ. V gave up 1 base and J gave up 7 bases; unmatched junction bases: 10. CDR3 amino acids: CASSLNGQGTGQPQHF. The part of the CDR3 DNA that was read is TGCGCCAGCAGCTTGAACGGACAGGGAACAGGACAGCCC.

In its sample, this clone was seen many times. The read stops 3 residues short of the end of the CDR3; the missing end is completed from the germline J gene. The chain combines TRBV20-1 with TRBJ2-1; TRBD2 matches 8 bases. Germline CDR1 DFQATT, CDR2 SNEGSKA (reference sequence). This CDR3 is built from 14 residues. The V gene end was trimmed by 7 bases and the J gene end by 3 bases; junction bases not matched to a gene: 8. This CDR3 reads CSVAGTRRYNEQFF. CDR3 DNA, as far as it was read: TGCAGTGTGGCAGGGACTAGACGCTACAATGAG.

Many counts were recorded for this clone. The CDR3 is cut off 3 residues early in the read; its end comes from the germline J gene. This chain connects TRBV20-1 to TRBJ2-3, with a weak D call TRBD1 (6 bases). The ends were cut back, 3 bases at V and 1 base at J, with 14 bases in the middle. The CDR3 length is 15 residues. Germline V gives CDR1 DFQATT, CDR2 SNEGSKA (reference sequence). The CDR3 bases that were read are TGCAGTGCTAGTCACAGGGAACATGGCACAGATACG. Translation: CSASHREHGTDT. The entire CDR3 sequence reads CSASHREHGTDTQYF.

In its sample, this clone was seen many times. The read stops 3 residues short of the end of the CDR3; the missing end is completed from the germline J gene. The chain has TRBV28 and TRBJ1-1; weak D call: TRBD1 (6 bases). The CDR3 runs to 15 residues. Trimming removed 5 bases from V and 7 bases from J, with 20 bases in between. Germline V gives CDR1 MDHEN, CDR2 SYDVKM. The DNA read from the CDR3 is TGTGCCAGCAGTATACTAACAGGGATCTCTGTTGAA. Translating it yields CASSILTGISVE. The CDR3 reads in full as CASSILTGISVEAFF. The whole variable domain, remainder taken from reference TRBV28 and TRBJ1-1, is DVKVTQSSRYLVKRTGEKVFLECVQDMDHENMFWYRQDPGLGLRLIYFSYDVKMKEKGDIPEGYSVSREKKERFSLILESASTNQTSMYLCASSILTGISVEAFFGQGTRLTVV.

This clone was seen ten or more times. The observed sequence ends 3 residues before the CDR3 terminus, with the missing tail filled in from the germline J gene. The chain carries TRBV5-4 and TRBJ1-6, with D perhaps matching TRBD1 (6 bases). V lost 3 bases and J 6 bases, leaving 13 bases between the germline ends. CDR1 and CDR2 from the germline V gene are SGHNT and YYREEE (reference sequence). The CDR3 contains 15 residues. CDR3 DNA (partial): TGTGCCAGCAGCTCCTCGACAGGTCTTAATTCACCC. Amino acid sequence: CASSSSTGLNSP. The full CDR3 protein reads CASSSSTGLNSPLHF.

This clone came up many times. CDR3 DNA (partial): TGTGCCAGTAGTAGACAGCCTAGCAATCAGCCC. Its translation: CASSRQPSNQP. The entire CDR3 is CASSRQPSNQPQHF. The rearrangement uses TRBV19 and TRBJ1-5, with a possible D match to TRBD1 (5 bases). The read comes to an end 3 residues before the CDR3 does, leaving the germline J gene to fill in the end. CDR3 length: 14 residues. Trimming cost V 4 bases and J 0 bases, with 7 bases left between them. The germline V gene has CDR1 LNHDA and CDR2 SQIVND (reference sequence).

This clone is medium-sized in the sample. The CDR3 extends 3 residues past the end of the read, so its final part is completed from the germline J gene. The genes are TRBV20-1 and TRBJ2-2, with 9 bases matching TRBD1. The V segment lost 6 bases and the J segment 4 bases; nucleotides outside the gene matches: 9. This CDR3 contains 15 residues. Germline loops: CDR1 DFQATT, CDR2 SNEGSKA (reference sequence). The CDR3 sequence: CSANNPTGGTGELFF. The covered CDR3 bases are TGCAGTGCCAACAACCCGACAGGGGGCACCGGGGAG.

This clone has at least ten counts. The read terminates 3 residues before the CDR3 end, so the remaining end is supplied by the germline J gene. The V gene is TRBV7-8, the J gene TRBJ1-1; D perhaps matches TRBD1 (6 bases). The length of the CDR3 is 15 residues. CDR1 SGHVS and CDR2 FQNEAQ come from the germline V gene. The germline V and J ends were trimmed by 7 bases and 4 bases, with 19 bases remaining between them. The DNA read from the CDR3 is TGTGCCAGCAAGAGGACCTATGACAGGTCCACTGAA. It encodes CASKRTYDRSTE. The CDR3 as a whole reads CASKRTYDRSTEAFF.

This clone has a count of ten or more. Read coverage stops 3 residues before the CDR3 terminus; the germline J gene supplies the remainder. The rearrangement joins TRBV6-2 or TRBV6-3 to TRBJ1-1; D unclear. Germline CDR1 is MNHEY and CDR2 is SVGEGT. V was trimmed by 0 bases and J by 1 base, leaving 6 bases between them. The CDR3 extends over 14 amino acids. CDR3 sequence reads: CASSYSRENTEAFF. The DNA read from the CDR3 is TGTGCCAGCAGTTACTCGCGGGAGAACACTGAA.

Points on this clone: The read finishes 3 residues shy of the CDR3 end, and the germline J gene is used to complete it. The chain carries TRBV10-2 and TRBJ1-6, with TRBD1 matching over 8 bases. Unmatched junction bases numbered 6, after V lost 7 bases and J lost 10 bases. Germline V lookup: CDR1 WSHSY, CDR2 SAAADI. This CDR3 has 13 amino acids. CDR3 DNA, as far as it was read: TGCGCCAGCACACAGGGGGGTACCTCACCC. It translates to CASTQGGTSP. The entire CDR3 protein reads CASTQGGTSPLHF.

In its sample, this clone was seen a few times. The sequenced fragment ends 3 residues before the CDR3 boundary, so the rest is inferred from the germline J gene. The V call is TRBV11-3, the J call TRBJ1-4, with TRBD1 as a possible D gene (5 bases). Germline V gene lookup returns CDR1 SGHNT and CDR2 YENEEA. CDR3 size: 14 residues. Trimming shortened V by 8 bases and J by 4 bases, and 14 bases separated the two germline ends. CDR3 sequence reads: CASAVQGFNEKLFF. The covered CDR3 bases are TGTGCCAGCGCTGTGCAGGGTTTTAATGAAAAA.

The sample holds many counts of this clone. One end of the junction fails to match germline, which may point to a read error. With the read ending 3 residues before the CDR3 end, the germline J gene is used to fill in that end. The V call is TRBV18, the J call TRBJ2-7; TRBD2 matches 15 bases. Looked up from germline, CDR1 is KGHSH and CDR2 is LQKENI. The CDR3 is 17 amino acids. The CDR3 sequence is CASSSPGLAGGAYEQYF. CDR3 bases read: TGTGCCAGCTCATCACCGGGACTAGCGGGAGGAGCTTACGAG.

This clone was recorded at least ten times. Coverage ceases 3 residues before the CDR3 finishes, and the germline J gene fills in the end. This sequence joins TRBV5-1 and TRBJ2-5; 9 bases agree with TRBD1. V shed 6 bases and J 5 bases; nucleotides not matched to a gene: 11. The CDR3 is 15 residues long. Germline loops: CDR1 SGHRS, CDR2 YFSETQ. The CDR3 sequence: CASTLSTGGRETQYF. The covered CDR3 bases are TGCGCCAGCACCCTTTCGACAGGGGGTCGGGAGACC.

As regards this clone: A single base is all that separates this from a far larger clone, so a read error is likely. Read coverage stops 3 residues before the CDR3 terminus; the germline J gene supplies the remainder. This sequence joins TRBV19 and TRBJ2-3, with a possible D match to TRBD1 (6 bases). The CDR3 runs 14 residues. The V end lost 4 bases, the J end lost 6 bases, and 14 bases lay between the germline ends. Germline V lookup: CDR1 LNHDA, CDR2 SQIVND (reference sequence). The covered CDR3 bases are TGTGCCAGTAGTACTCCCAGGGGAATCGATACG. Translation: CASSTPRGIDT. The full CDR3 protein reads CASSTPRGIDTQYF.